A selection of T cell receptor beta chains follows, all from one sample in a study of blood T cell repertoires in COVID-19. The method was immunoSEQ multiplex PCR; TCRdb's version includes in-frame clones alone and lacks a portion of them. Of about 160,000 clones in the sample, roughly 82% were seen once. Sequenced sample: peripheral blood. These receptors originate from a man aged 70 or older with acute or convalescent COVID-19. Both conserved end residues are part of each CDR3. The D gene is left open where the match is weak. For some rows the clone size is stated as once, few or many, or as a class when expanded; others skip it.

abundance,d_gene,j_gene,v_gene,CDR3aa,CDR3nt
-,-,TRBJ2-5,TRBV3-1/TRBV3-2,CASSQVRAYQETQYF,TGTGCCAGCAGCCAAGTGCGGGCCTACCAAGAGACCCAGTACTTC
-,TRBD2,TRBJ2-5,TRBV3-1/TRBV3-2,CASSQYVYAASGGQETQYF,TGTGCCAGCAGCCAATACGTTTACGCGGCTAGCGGGGGTCAAGAGACCCAGTACTTC
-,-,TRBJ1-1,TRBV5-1,CASSLAGLMNTEAFF,TGCGCCAGCAGCTTGGCCGGACTGATGAACACTGAAGCTTTCTTT
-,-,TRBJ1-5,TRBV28,CASSFYRYSNQPQHF,TGTGCCAGCAGTTTTTACCGGTATAGCAATCAGCCCCAGCATTTT
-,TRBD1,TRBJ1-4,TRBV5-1,CASSLVGTANEKLFF,TGCGCCAGCAGCTTGGTCGGGACAGCTAATGAAAAACTGTTTTTT
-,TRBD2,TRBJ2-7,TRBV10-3,CAISETAGDRYEQYF,TGTGCCATCAGTGAGACAGCGGGGGACCGCTACGAGCAGTACTTC
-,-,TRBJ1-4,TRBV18,CASSLTLTGDTSTNEKLFF,TGTGCCAGCTCCCTAACCTTGACAGGAGACACTTCAACTAATGAAAAACTGTTTTTT
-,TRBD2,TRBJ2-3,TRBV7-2,CASRPLAGGRDTQYF,TGTGCCAGCAGACCCCTAGCGGGGGGTCGGGATACGCAGTATTTT
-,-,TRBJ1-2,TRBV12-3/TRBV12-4,CASKVWTFHGYTF,TGTGCCAGCAAAGTTTGGACTTTCCATGGCTACACCTTC
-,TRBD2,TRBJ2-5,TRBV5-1,CASSLGGLAGAETQYF,TGCGCCAGCAGCTTGGGGGGACTAGCGGGGGCGGAGACCCAGTACTTC
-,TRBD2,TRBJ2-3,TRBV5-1,CASSPGGGMADTQYF,TGCGCCAGCAGCCCTGGCGGGGGGATGGCAGATACGCAGTATTTT
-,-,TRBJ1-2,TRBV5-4,CASSLDSTYGYTF,TGTGCCAGCAGCTTGGACAGCACCTATGGCTACACCTTC
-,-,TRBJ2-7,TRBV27,CASSPGSFGEQYF,TGTGCCAGCAGTCCTGGGTCCTTCGGGGAGCAGTACTTC
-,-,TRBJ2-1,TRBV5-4,CASSLDTFNEQFF,TGTGCCAGCAGCTTGGACACCTTCAATGAGCAGTTCTTC
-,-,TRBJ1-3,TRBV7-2,CASSLAGGISGNTIYF,TGTGCCAGCAGCTTAGCCGGCGGTATCTCTGGAAACACCATATATTTT
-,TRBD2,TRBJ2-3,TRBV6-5,CASFTSGGSTDTQYF,TGTGCCAGCTTCACTAGCGGGGGTAGCACAGATACGCAGTATTTT
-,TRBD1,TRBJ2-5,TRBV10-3,CAISAGTGEVTQYF,TGTGCCATCAGTGCCGGGACAGGGGAGGTGACCCAGTACTTC
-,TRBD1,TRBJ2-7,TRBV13,CASSRTGEQYF,TGTGCCAGCAGCCGGACAGGCGAGCAGTACTTC
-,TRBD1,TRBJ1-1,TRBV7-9,CASSFGTGNTEAFF,TGTGCCAGCAGCTTTGGGACAGGGAACACTGAAGCTTTCTTT
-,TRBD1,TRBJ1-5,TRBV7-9,CASSQGTGVPQPQHF,TGTGCCAGCAGCCAAGGGACAGGTGTTCCTCAGCCCCAGCATTTT
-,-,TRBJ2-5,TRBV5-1,CASSPGGGRETQYF,TGCGCCAGCAGCCCTGGGGGGGGCCGGGAGACCCAGTACTTC
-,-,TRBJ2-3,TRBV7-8,CASSLGSGYGTDTQYF,TGTGCCAGCAGCTTAGGGTCAGGGTATGGCACAGATACGCAGTATTTT
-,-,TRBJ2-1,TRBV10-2,CASRELVEPLSYNEQFF,TGCGCCAGCCGAGAACTCGTTGAACCCCTCTCCTACAATGAGCAGTTCTTC
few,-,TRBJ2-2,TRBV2,CASTWAPTGELFF,TGTGCCAGCACCTGGGCGCCCACCGGGGAGCTGTTTTTT
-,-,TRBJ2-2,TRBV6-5,CASSYLTGELFF,TGTGCCAGCAGTTATCTCACCGGGGAGCTGTTTTTT